Presented here are 11 T cell receptor beta chains from one specimen sequenced in a study of cytomegalovirus exposure and HLA in healthy donors. Primers included in the PCR were 60 Vbeta and 13 Jbeta primers. Sequencing used immunoSEQ multiplex PCR; TCRdb keeps in-frame clones, though not all of them. The data hold 150,000 to 200,000 clones, with about 74% observed a single time. Sequenced sample: PBMCs. The receptors stem from a male donor in good health and CMV-seronegative.

The rearrangement uses TRBV7-9 and TRBJ1-1; a weak D match, TRBD1 (6 bases). Trimming pared 6 bases from V and 1 base from J, leaving 12 bases between. Germline V gene data show CDR1 as SEHNR and CDR2 as FQNEAQ (reference sequence). This CDR3 has 14 amino acids. The CDR3 is CASSSDRRNTEAFF. For the CDR3, the DNA is TGTGCCAGCAGTTCCGACAGGAGGAACACTGAAGCTTTCTTT. The entire variable domain, with the rest obtained from reference TRBV7-9 and TRBJ1-1, is as follows: DTGVSQNPRHKITKRGQNVTFRCDPISEHNRLYWYRQTLGQGPEFLTYFQNEAQLEKSRLLSDRFSAERPKGSFSTLEIQRTEQGDSAMYLCASSSDRRNTEAFFGQGTRLTVV.

The rearrangement links TRBV5-5 to TRBJ2-7; 10 bases align to TRBD1. The V segment lost 3 bases and the J segment 3 bases; nucleotides outside the gene matches: 3. The CDR3 is made up of 14 amino acids. Looked up from germline, CDR1 is SGHKS and CDR2 is YYEKEE (reference sequence). This CDR3 reads CASSSGQGLYEQYF. The CDR3, as DNA: TGTGCCAGCAGCTCGGGACAGGGGCTCTACGAGCAGTACTTC. Together with reference TRBV5-5 and TRBJ2-7, the CDR3 gives the full variable domain: DAGVTQSPTHLIKTRGQQVTLRCSPISGHKSVSWYQQVLGQGPQFIFQYYEKEERGRGNFPDRFSARQFPNYSSELNVNALLLGDSALYLCASSSGQGLYEQYFGPGTRLTVT.

This clone was picked up a small number of times. This chain joins TRBV27 and TRBJ2-7; TRBD1 is a possible D gene (5 bases). Germline lookup yields CDR1 MNHEY and CDR2 SMNVEV (reference sequence). The CDR3 loop spans 13 amino acids. Trimming took off 3 bases at V and 5 bases at J, with 11 bases between the two ends. CDR3 nucleotide sequence: TGTGCCAGCAGTTTGCTCAGGGCCCACGAGCAGTACTTC. Translated: CASSLLRAHEQYF.

The chain employs TRBV18 and TRBJ1-4; 9 bases fit TRBD1. The CDR3 consists of 17 residues. Germline loops: CDR1 KGHSH, CDR2 LQKENI. Unmatched junction bases numbered 5, after V lost 3 bases and J lost 0 bases. Written as DNA, the CDR3 is TGTGCCAGCTCACCCTACCGGGACAGGGCAACTAATGAAAAACTGTTTTTT. Its protein product is CASSPYRDRATNEKLFF.

The chain has TRBV10-3 and TRBJ2-7, with TRBD2 matching over 14 bases. Germline values: CDR1 ENHRY, CDR2 SYGVKD. After removal of 6 bases from V and 5 bases from J, the junction contained 15 bases not matched to a gene. The CDR3 totals 18 residues. In DNA, the CDR3 is TGTGCCATCAGCCCGGTGTTGACTAGCGGGGGGGCCCGGGACGAGCAGTACTTC. This encodes CAISPVLTSGGARDEQYF.

In nucleotides, the CDR3 is TGTGCCAGCAGACCACAGGGCCTGAGCTATGGCTACACCTTC. Amino acids: CASRPQGLSYGYTF. V usage is TRBV28 and J usage is TRBJ1-2; perhaps TRBD1 as D (6 bases). Looked up from germline, CDR1 is MDHEN and CDR2 is SYDVKM. The CDR3 is 14 residues long. The V gene lost 6 bases and the J gene lost 4 bases, with 15 bases spanning the gap.

The V gene is TRBV5-1, the J gene TRBJ2-7; TRBD2 matches at 12 bases. The CDR3 totals 14 residues. Germline values: CDR1 SGHRS, CDR2 YFSETQ. Trimming removed 4 bases from V and 5 bases from J; junction bases left unmatched: 4. The CDR3 nucleotides are TGCGCCAGCAGCCCGCGACTAGCGGGGGACGAGCAGTACTTC. It encodes CASSPRLAGDEQYF.

This rearrangement joins TRBV19 to TRBJ2-7, with 7 bases lining up with TRBD2. The V segment lost 4 bases and the J segment 9 bases; nucleotides outside the gene matches: 12. Per germline, CDR1 LNHDA and CDR2 SQIVND (reference sequence). CDR3 length: 14 amino acids. CDR3 sequence (DNA): TGTGCCAGTAGTACGGCGGGGGTTTCCGCCGGGCAGTACTTC. Its protein product is CASSTAGVSAGQYF. The full variable domain, its missing parts supplied by reference TRBV19 and TRBJ2-7, is DGGITQSPKYLFRKEGQNVTLSCEQNLNHDAMYWYRQDPGQGLRLIYYSQIVNDFQKGDIAEGYSVSREKKESFPLTVTSAQKNPTAFYLCASSTAGVSAGQYFGPGTRLTVT.

In the case of this clone: Other DNA sequences of this sample code for an identical CDR3. This chain joins TRBV7-9 and TRBJ1-1; no definite D call. The CDR3 extends over 14 amino acids. V lost 5 bases to trimming and J lost 3 bases, with 13 bases between them. Germline CDR1 and CDR2: SEHNR and FQNEAQ (reference sequence). The CDR3 region has the DNA TGTGCCAGCAGCCTGAGGACGGAGGACACTGAAGCTTTCTTT. This gives the protein CASSLRTEDTEAFF.

This chain uses TRBV5-1 with TRBJ2-1; D unclear. V was pared by 1 base and J by 4 bases, with 6 bases between. Looked up from germline, CDR1 is SGHRS and CDR2 is YFSETQ. CDR3 length: 13 residues. CDR3 nucleotide sequence: TGCGCCAGCAGCTTGAATCAGTACAATGAGCAGTTCTTC. This translates into CASSLNQYNEQFF.

The chain links TRBV19 to TRBJ2-1, with 7 bases aligning to TRBD1. CDR1 and CDR2 (germline): LNHDA, SQIVND (reference sequence). Trimming cost V 4 bases and J 9 bases; bases outside gene matches: 6. The length of the CDR3 is 13 residues. The CDR3 loop is CASSTQGRGEQFF. The CDR3, as DNA: TGTGCCAGTAGTACACAGGGGCGTGGTGAGCAGTTCTTC.